What follows are 30 T cell receptor beta chains derived from one specimen sequenced in a study of response to subunit inactivated influenza vaccine. MiXCR was run by TCRdb on the RT-PCR reads, yielding one entry per CDR3 protein. The sample lists about 650,000 distinct CDR3 sequences; 14% were seen once. Sample: PBMCs from blood, taken around two weeks before vaccination. Receptors were obtained from a man aged 45-60 years who received an inactivated influenza vaccine.

J is TRBJ2-3 and V is TRBV10-3, with no clear D. This CDR3 comprises 13 residues. CDR1 and CDR2 (germline): ENHRY, SYGVKD. V was cut by 0 bases and J by 4 bases, with 5 bases left in between. The CDR3 nucleotides read TGTGCCATCAGTGAGTCGATGGCAGATACGCAGTATTTT. Translation: CAISESMADTQYF.

This clonotype was observed a handful of times. The chain has TRBV7-2 and TRBJ1-3; 9 positions match TRBD1. Trimming took 4 bases from V and 3 from J; bases not matched to a gene: 4. The length of the CDR3 is 15 residues. Germline V CDR1 and CDR2: SGHTA, FQGNSA. The CDR3 protein is CASSSQGAGGNTIYF. CDR3 bases: TGTGCCAGCAGCTCACAGGGGGCGGGTGGAAACACCATATATTTT. Full variable domain (rest looked up from reference TRBV7-2 and TRBJ1-3): GAGVSQSPSNKVTEKGKDVELRCDPISGHTALYWYRQSLGQGLEFLIYFQGNSAPDKSGLPSDRFSAERTGGSVSTLTIQRTQQEDSAVYLCASSSQGAGGNTIYFGEGSWLTVV.

This clonotype was detected only a few times. CDR3 DNA sequence: TGTGCCAGCAGCCTAAAACTCGGCGGGCCTGAAGAAAAACTGTTTTTT. Protein: CASSLKLGGPEEKLFF. The J gene is TRBJ1-4, the V gene TRBV5-4, with D hard to call. Germline CDR1 and CDR2: SGHNT and YYREEE (reference sequence). The length of the CDR3 is 16 residues. The ends were cut back, 4 bases at V and 8 bases at J, with 21 bases in the middle.

In its sample, this clonotype was seen a few times. The V gene is TRBV7-2, the J gene TRBJ2-7; 8 bases are a match to TRBD2. The CDR3 spans 15 residues. The J segment lost 5 bases and the V segment lost 1 base, leaving 7 bases of the junction unmatched. CDR1 is SGHTA and CDR2 is FQGNSA in the germline V gene. This CDR3 is CASSLVGLASHEQYF. CDR3 bases: TGTGCCAGCAGCTTAGTAGGACTAGCTTCCCACGAGCAGTACTTC.

In this sample, this clonotype turned up many times. J is TRBJ1-4 and V is TRBV6-5; TRBD1 might be the D (6 bases). Per the germline V gene, CDR1 is MNHEY and CDR2 is SVGAGI. The CDR3 runs to 14 residues. The V gene lost 2 bases and the J gene lost 7 bases, with 11 bases spanning the gap. In nucleotides, the CDR3 is TGTGCCAGCAGTTACAGGGGAGGGGGTGAAAAACTGTTTTTT. As protein: CASSYRGGGEKLFF.

This chain links TRBV7-2 with TRBJ1-5, with D possibly being TRBD1 (6 bases). The germline V and J ends were trimmed by 8 bases and 0 bases, with 11 bases remaining between them. The CDR3 covers 14 residues. The germline V gene encodes CDR1 SGHTA and CDR2 FQGNSA. This CDR3 reads CASADSYSNQPQHF. Here the CDR3 DNA reads TGTGCCAGCGCGGACAGCTATAGCAATCAGCCCCAGCATTTT.

The chain recombines TRBV5-1 with TRBJ1-1, with unresolved D. The germline V and J ends were trimmed by 1 base and 0 bases, with 10 bases remaining between them. CDR1 and CDR2 (germline): SGHRS, YFSETQ. The CDR3 runs to 15 residues. CDR3 nucleotide sequence: TGCGCCAGCAGCTTGAACGGAGACATGAACACTGAAGCTTTCTTT. Protein sequence: CASSLNGDMNTEAFF.

With regard to this clonotype: This may come from a read error, since a much larger clone is one base off. The CDR3 is CASSLARRVYSPLDF. As DNA, the CDR3 is TGCGCCAGCAGCTTGGCCCGTCGGGTATATTCACCCCTCGACTTT. The genes are TRBV5-1 and TRBJ1-6; D is ambiguous. Germline assignment: CDR1 SGHRS and CDR2 YFSETQ. The CDR3 is 15 amino acids.

The sample holds many counts of this clonotype. This sequence joins TRBV12-3 or TRBV12-4 and TRBJ1-5, with 9 bases fitting TRBD1. The CDR3 length is 16 residues. The trim removed 5 bases at V and 1 base at J, leaving 6 bases unmatched. CDR3 protein: CASSTRDRVSNQPQHF. Written as DNA, the CDR3 is TGTGCCAGCAGTACACGGGACAGGGTAAGCAATCAGCCCCAGCATTTT.

This rearrangement joins TRBV29-1 to TRBJ2-2; the D call may be TRBD1 or TRBD2 (5 bases each). The CDR3 sequence is 13 residues long. With 8 bases removed from V and 0 bases from J, the gap between germline ends came to 10 bases. CDR1 SQVTM and CDR2 ANQGSEA come from the germline V gene. DNA for the CDR3: TGCAGCATGGGGACGTCGAACACCGGGGAGCTGTTTTTT. Its translation: CSMGTSNTGELFF.

CDR3: CSAGDRVIRYEQFF. CDR3 sequence (DNA): TGCAGTGCTGGGGACAGGGTAATAAGGTATGAGCAGTTCTTC. The chain is built from TRBV20-1 and TRBJ2-1; 9 nucleotides agree with TRBD1. Losses at the gene ends were 5 bases for V and 8 bases for J; bases not matched to a gene: 10. CDR1 is DFQATT, CDR2 SNEGSKA, per germline (reference sequence). The CDR3 has 14 amino acids.

This clonotype has just a few counts. The rearrangement uses TRBV6-1 and TRBJ2-1; 7 bases match TRBD1. The V segment lost 6 bases and the J segment 0 bases; nucleotides outside the gene matches: 5. The CDR3 is 15 amino acids. Per germline, CDR1 MNHNS and CDR2 SASEGT. The CDR3 loop is CASRMTGSSYNEQFF. The CDR3, as DNA: TGTGCCAGCAGGATGACAGGGAGCTCCTACAATGAGCAGTTCTTC.

The rearrangement uses TRBV5-5 and TRBJ2-1; 10 bases are shared with TRBD1. The ends lost 9 bases at V and 4 bases at J; junction bases unmatched: 7. The germline V gene encodes CDR1 SGHKS and CDR2 YYEKEE (reference sequence). This CDR3 has 14 residues. CDR3 amino acids: CATQTGGKYNEQFF. Here the CDR3 DNA reads TGTGCCACCCAGACAGGGGGCAAGTACAATGAGCAGTTCTTC.

At least ten counts were recorded for this clonotype. The rearrangement links TRBV15 to TRBJ1-3; 8 bases are a match to TRBD1. From germline, CDR1 is LNHNV and CDR2 YYDKDF (reference sequence). This CDR3 spans 14 amino acids. V was clipped by 7 bases and J by 8 bases; unmatched bases: 10. CDR3 DNA: TGTGCCACCACAGACGAGGACAGGGTCGACACCATATATTTT. Encoded protein: CATTDEDRVDTIYF.

Only a few counts were recorded for this clonotype. A junction end diverges from the germline sequence, so it may reflect a read error. The J gene is TRBJ1-4, the V gene TRBV4-1; D gene ambiguous. The length of the CDR3 is 14 residues. Germline CDR1 MGHRA, CDR2 YSYEKL. The chain's CDR3 is CASNQGSHSEKLFF. Here the CDR3 DNA reads TGCGCCAGCAACCAAGGCAGTCATAGTGAAAAACTGTTTTTT.

This clonotype has a handful of counts. This sequence joins TRBV10-2 and TRBJ2-7; D is perhaps TRBD1 (6 bases). The CDR3 extends over 17 amino acids. CDR1 and CDR2 (germline): WSHSY, SAAADI. Trimming pared 7 bases from V and 0 bases from J, leaving 22 bases between. The CDR3 sequence is CASKDNPRDTSSYEQYF. CDR3 in DNA: TGCGCCAGCAAAGATAACCCCCGGGACACGAGCTCCTACGAGCAGTACTTC.

The chain joins TRBV3-1 to TRBJ2-7, with a possible D match to TRBD2 (5 bases). V was pared by 4 bases and J by 0 bases, with 10 bases between. Germline lookup yields CDR1 LGHDT and CDR2 YNNKEL (reference sequence). CDR3 size: 14 residues. The CDR3 reads CASSRTLDSYEQYF. The CDR3 DNA reads TGTGCCAGCAGCCGAACACTAGACTCCTACGAGCAGTACTTC.

Worth noting for this clonotype: At one of its ends the junction is not consistent with the germline gene, which may arise from a read error. V and J are TRBV6-2 or TRBV6-3 and TRBJ2-1; 12 bases align to TRBD2. Germline V gene lookup returns CDR1 MNHEY and CDR2 SVGEGT. The CDR3 length is 12 residues. In DNA form, the CDR3 reads TGTGCCAGCAGTCCACTAGCGGGGGGCGGTGTCTTC. Amino acid sequence: CASSPLAGGGVF.

This clonotype was counted at least ten times. The chain has TRBV2 and TRBJ2-1; D possibly matches TRBD1 or TRBD2 (5 bases each). Germline V gives CDR1 SNHLY, CDR2 FYNNEI. The V and J ends lost 2 bases and 9 bases respectively, with 8 bases between them. The CDR3 length is 12 residues. CDR3 DNA sequence: TGTGCCAGCAGTGAATCTGGGGGTGAGCAGTTCTTC. It specifies CASSESGGEQFF.

The chain uses TRBV7-3 and TRBJ2-2, with 7 bases identical to TRBD2. CDR3 length: 15 amino acids. The germline V gene has CDR1 SGHTA and CDR2 FQGTGA. V was pared by 5 bases and J by 5 bases, with 8 bases of the junction left unmatched. This CDR3 reads CASSPSREGTGELFF. The CDR3 DNA follows: TGTGCCAGCAGCCCCTCCAGGGAGGGGACCGGGGAGCTGTTTTTT. Full variable domain (remainder filled in from reference TRBV7-3 and TRBJ2-2): GAGVSQTPSNKVTEKGKYVELRCDPISGHTALYWYRQSLGQGPEFLIYFQGTGAADDSGLPNDRFFAVRPEGSVSTLKIQRTERGDSAVYLCASSPSREGTGELFFGEGSRLTVL.

The count of this clonotype is one. The gene calls are TRBV18 and TRBJ1-6; D gene uncertain. The CDR3 totals 15 residues. Germline V gives CDR1 KGHSH, CDR2 LQKENI. V lost 6 bases, J lost 5 bases, and 14 bases lay in between. The CDR3 sequence is CASSPGRGDNSPLHF. The DNA of the CDR3 is TGTGCCAGCTCCCCCGGACGGGGAGATAATTCACCCCTCCACTTT.

The V and J genes are TRBV4-3 and TRBJ2-1, with D possibly being TRBD2 (5 bases). V was shortened by 1 base and J by 0 bases, with 7 bases between the two germline ends. The CDR3 is 15 amino acids. Per the germline V gene, CDR1 is LGHNA and CDR2 is YSLEER. The CDR3 reads CASSQVTSSYNEQFF. In DNA form, the CDR3 reads TGCGCCAGCAGCCAAGTCACTAGCTCCTACAATGAGCAGTTCTTC.

The chain recombines TRBV5-1 with TRBJ2-1; D is unclear. CDR3 length equals 11 residues. Germline CDR1 is SGHRS and CDR2 is YFSETQ. V was pared by 4 bases and J by 7 bases, with 6 bases between. CDR3 amino acids: CASSGTNEQFF. As DNA, the CDR3 is TGCGCCAGCAGCGGTACAAATGAGCAGTTCTTC.

The sample holds a few counts of this clonotype. V usage is TRBV20-1 and J usage is TRBJ2-7, with D perhaps matching TRBD1 or TRBD2 (5 bases each). CDR3 length equals 11 residues. V was shortened by 3 bases and J by 3 bases, with 6 bases between the two germline ends. Per the germline V gene, CDR1 is DFQATT and CDR2 is SNEGSKA (reference sequence). The CDR3 protein is CSARGRYEQYF. CDR3 bases: TGCAGTGCTAGGGGACGCTACGAGCAGTACTTC.

This clonotype was counted a few times. This chain uses TRBV6-5 with TRBJ1-5; TRBD1 might be the D (6 bases). The CDR3 spans 16 residues. The germline V gene has CDR1 MNHEY and CDR2 SVGAGI. Trimming took off 7 bases at V and 1 base at J, with 17 bases between the two ends. CDR3 in DNA: TGTGCCAGCACTTTAACAGGGCGACTCAGCAATCAGCCCCAGCATTTT. As protein: CASTLTGRLSNQPQHF.

This clonotype was seen at least ten times. The chain carries TRBV29-1 and TRBJ2-7, with TRBD2 matching over 11 bases. Germline loops: CDR1 SQVTM, CDR2 ANQGSEA. The CDR3 has 14 amino acids. After removal of 6 bases from V and 2 bases from J, the junction contained 6 bases not matched to a gene. The chain's CDR3 is CSVVTSGGTYEQYF. The CDR3 region has the DNA TGCAGCGTGGTCACTAGCGGGGGCACCTACGAGCAGTACTTC.

This sequence joins TRBV30 and TRBJ2-1, with no clear D. This CDR3 spans 15 amino acids. Per germline, CDR1 GTSNPN and CDR2 SVGIG (reference sequence). Trimming shortened V by 0 bases and J by 0 bases, and 9 bases separated the two germline ends. The CDR3 loop is CAWSVSVSSYNEQFF. For the CDR3, the DNA is TGTGCCTGGAGTGTATCTGTAAGCTCCTACAATGAGCAGTTCTTC.

This chain connects TRBV12-3 or TRBV12-4 to TRBJ2-7; D might be TRBD1 (5 bases). The CDR3 sequence is 14 residues long. Trimming cost V 5 bases and J 7 bases, with 18 bases left between them. The chain's CDR3 is CASSISGSIREQYF. The DNA for the CDR3 is TGTGCCAGCAGTATATCAGGGTCTATACGGGAGCAGTACTTC.

This CDR3 reads CASSQVGAPAGAFF. In DNA form, the CDR3 reads TGCGCCAGCAGCCAAGTCGGGGCACCGGCTGGAGCTTTCTTT. V gene TRBV4-1 combines with J gene TRBJ1-1; perhaps TRBD1 as D (5 bases). The germline V gene encodes CDR1 MGHRA and CDR2 YSYEKL. This CDR3 has 14 amino acids. Trimming left V 1 base short and J 10 bases short, with 16 bases between.

The chain recombines TRBV5-5 with TRBJ2-1, with D possibly TRBD2 on 6 matching bases. V gave up 4 bases and J gave up 7 bases, with 21 bases separating them. The CDR3 runs 16 residues. Germline V CDR1 and CDR2: SGHKS, YYEKEE (reference sequence). DNA for the CDR3: TGTGCCAGCAGCCCCGGGGGAGACAGATCAAAGAATGAGCAGTTCTTC. It is translated as CASSPGGDRSKNEQFF.